The 20 T cell receptor beta chains reported below all come from one sample, sequenced in a study of T cell responses to AZD1222 COVID-19 vaccine (dated by TCRdb to the early 2020s). Library preparation used the immunoSEQ multiplex PCR assay. In its TCRdb copy, this immuneACCESS table keeps in-frame sequences only and misses some clones. Where compared with another copy, unresolved V genes explain less than half of these, and the others have no known cause. A total of 110,000 to 150,000 clones appear in this sample, about nine tenths of them only once. The ten top clones hold less than 3.5% of the sample. Explained via the paper, the time point label denotes: about 28 days (+/-7) after the second vaccine dose. The specimen was peripheral blood, collected 28 days after the second AZD1222 dose. These receptors were taken from an adult who received the AZD1222 COVID-19 vaccine.

The rearrangement links TRBV3-1 (or the pseudogene TRBV3-2) to TRBJ1-6, with a possible D match to TRBD1 (5 bases). The germline V gene has CDR1 LGHDT and CDR2 YNNKEL (reference sequence). V was clipped by 1 base and J by 4 bases, with 8 bases between them. CDR3 length equals 15 residues. This CDR3 is CASSQGQNYNSPLHF. The CDR3 nucleotides read TGTGCCAGCAGCCAAGGACAGAATTATAATTCACCCCTCCACTTT.

Only a few counts were recorded for this clone. The chain links TRBV7-2 to TRBJ2-1, with 7 bases identical to TRBD2. CDR3 length: 18 amino acids. Germline CDR1 reads SGHTA; CDR2 reads FQGNSA. V lost 2 bases to trimming and J lost 7 bases; unmatched junction nucleotides: 17. The CDR3, as DNA: TGTGCCAGCAGCTTAAACGCCCTGGTCGGGGAGGGCCTAAATGAGCAGTTCTTC. The encoded protein is CASSLNALVGEGLNEQFF. Complete variable domain (other parts from reference TRBV7-2 and TRBJ2-1): GAGVSQSPSNKVTEKGKDVELRCDPISGHTALYWYRQSLGQGLEFLIYFQGNSAPDKSGLPSDRFSAERTGGSVSTLTIQRTQQEDSAVYLCASSLNALVGEGLNEQFFGPGTRLTVL.

This clone showed up just once. V and J are TRBV6-1 and TRBJ1-2, with no clear D. Trimming stripped 8 bases from V and 0 bases from J, with 16 bases between. The CDR3 length is 15 residues. From germline, CDR1 is MNHNS and CDR2 SASEGT. CDR3 in amino acids: CASAGDWLANYGYTF. Here the CDR3 DNA reads TGTGCCAGCGCCGGGGATTGGTTAGCTAACTATGGCTACACCTTC.

J is TRBJ1-1 and V is TRBV6-5, with a weak D call TRBD1 (5 bases). CDR1 and CDR2 from the germline V gene are MNHEY and SVGAGI. The V end lost 6 bases, the J end lost 1 base, and 9 bases lay between the germline ends. This CDR3 is built from 13 residues. DNA of the CDR3: TGTGCCAGCAGCCGGACAAGGAACACTGAAGCTTTCTTT. This gives the protein CASSRTRNTEAFF.

The chain employs TRBV7-2 and TRBJ2-5; TRBD1 or TRBD2 may be the D gene (5 bases each). V gave up 4 bases and J gave up 2 bases, with 11 bases separating them. This CDR3 region has 14 residues. Germline loops: CDR1 SGHTA, CDR2 FQGNSA. CDR3 loop: CASSSGLAQETQYF. As DNA, the CDR3 is TGTGCCAGCAGCTCAGGGTTAGCGCAAGAGACCCAGTACTTC.

This sequence joins TRBV20-1 and TRBJ2-7, with 7 bases matching TRBD1. The germline gives CDR1 DFQATT, CDR2 SNEGSKA (reference sequence). The CDR3 contains 13 residues. Trimming removed 3 bases from V and 5 bases from J; junction bases left unmatched: 7. The CDR3 DNA sequence: TGCAGTGCTAGTGGGGGACAGTTCGACGAGCAGTACTTC. It translates to CSASGGQFDEQYF.

Here the CDR3 DNA reads TGCGCCAGCAGCGCCGGCGACTCTTACAATGAGCAGTTCTTC. Translating gives CASSAGDSYNEQFF. This sequence joins TRBV5-1 and TRBJ2-1; D gene uncertain. This CDR3 spans 14 amino acids. Germline lookup yields CDR1 SGHRS and CDR2 YFSETQ. V was trimmed by 4 bases and J by 4 bases, leaving 12 bases between them.

The rearrangement uses TRBV5-1 and TRBJ1-1; no reliable D call. The CDR3 is 15 amino acids. In germline, CDR1 is SGHRS, CDR2 YFSETQ. V was cut by 0 bases and J by 1 base, with 10 bases left in between. CDR3 DNA: TGCGCCAGCAGCTTGGGAGGCAGGCCGAACACTGAAGCTTTCTTT. Its protein is CASSLGGRPNTEAFF.

The CDR3 loop is CASSLGNMETYEQYF. In DNA form, the CDR3 reads TGCGCCAGCAGCTTGGGTAACATGGAAACCTACGAGCAGTACTTC. The J gene is TRBJ2-7, the V gene TRBV5-1; D is unclear. V was clipped by 0 bases and J by 2 bases, with 12 bases between them. The CDR3 totals 15 residues. The germline V gene has CDR1 SGHRS and CDR2 YFSETQ. Complete variable domain (other parts from reference TRBV5-1 and TRBJ2-7): KAGVTQTPRYLIKTRGQQVTLSCSPISGHRSVSWYQQTPGQGLQFLFEYFSETQRNKGNFPGRFSGRQFSNSRSEMNVSTLELGDSALYLCASSLGNMETYEQYFGPGTRLTVT.

V and J are TRBV18 and TRBJ1-2; no clear D gene. The germline V gene has CDR1 KGHSH and CDR2 LQKENI. The CDR3 length is 16 residues. V lost 1 base and J 4 bases, leaving 16 bases between the germline ends. CDR3 nucleotides: TGTGCCAGCTCACCACGGGCGCCTGGGAGCGGCTATGGCTACACCTTC. Protein sequence: CASSPRAPGSGYGYTF.

This chain joins TRBV19 and TRBJ1-3; D unclear. V was clipped by 4 bases and J by 0 bases, with 16 bases between them. Germline values: CDR1 LNHDA, CDR2 SQIVND (reference sequence). There are 17 residues in the CDR3. The CDR3 loop is CASSKKGSTTSGNTIYF. The CDR3, as DNA: TGTGCCAGTAGTAAGAAGGGCTCGACCACCTCTGGAAACACCATATATTTT.

This chain links TRBV5-1 with TRBJ1-4; D might be TRBD1 (5 bases). The CDR3 sequence is 15 residues long. V dropped 4 bases and J dropped 4 bases, with 14 bases sitting between them. Germline loops: CDR1 SGHRS, CDR2 YFSETQ. The CDR3 protein is CASSPNPGGNEKLFF. The CDR3 nucleotides read TGCGCCAGCAGCCCCAATCCTGGGGGTAATGAAAAACTGTTTTTT.

The chain recombines TRBV6-5 with TRBJ1-6; 7 nucleotides line up with TRBD1. With 6 bases clipped from V and 8 bases from J, the junction kept 4 bases outside the gene matches. The CDR3 is made up of 13 amino acids. Germline lookup yields CDR1 MNHEY and CDR2 SVGAGI. DNA of the CDR3: TGTGCCAGCAGAACACAGGGGCATTCACCCCTCCACTTT. It yields the protein CASRTQGHSPLHF.

CDR3 residues: CAWSKSGAMISTDTQYF. CDR3 DNA: TGTGCCTGGAGTAAAAGCGGTGCTATGATTAGCACAGATACGCAGTATTTT. The rearrangement joins TRBV30 to TRBJ2-3, with a possible D match to TRBD2 (5 bases). Germline-derived CDR1 and CDR2 are GTSNPN and SVGIG (reference sequence). Trimming removed 2 bases from V and 0 bases from J, with 18 bases in between. The CDR3 has 17 amino acids. The complete variable domain, with remaining parts taken from reference TRBV30 and TRBJ2-3, reads SQTIHQWPATLVQPVGSPLSLECTVEGTSNPNLYWYRQAAGRGLQLLFYSVGIGQISSEVPQNLSASRPQDRQFILSSKKLLLSDSGFYLCAWSKSGAMISTDTQYFGPGTRLTVL.

The V and J genes are TRBV28 and TRBJ2-7; tentatively, D is TRBD1 (6 bases). Trimming removed 4 bases from V and 5 bases from J, with 15 bases in between. The CDR3 covers 14 residues. The V gene's germline CDR1 is MDHEN and CDR2 SYDVKM. DNA of the CDR3: TGTGCCAGCAGTTCAGGACAGCCGACCCACGAGCAGTACTTC. It codes for CASSSGQPTHEQYF.

V gene TRBV29-1 combines with J gene TRBJ2-3; no clear D. This CDR3 comprises 10 residues. Trimming left V 3 bases short and J 2 bases short, with 0 bases between. Germline V gene sequence: CDR1 SQVTM, CDR2 ANQGSEA. CDR3 nucleotides: TGCAGCGTTGACACAGATACGCAGTATTTT. Encoded protein: CSVDTDTQYF.

The V call is TRBV6-1, the J call TRBJ1-2, with D possibly being TRBD1 (5 bases). This CDR3 is built from 17 residues. Per germline, CDR1 MNHNS and CDR2 SASEGT. Trimming shortened V by 4 bases and J by 0 bases, and 18 bases separated the two germline ends. This CDR3 is CASSASAGIEANYGYTF. As DNA, the CDR3 is TGTGCCAGCAGTGCCTCCGCAGGGATTGAAGCTAACTATGGCTACACCTTC.

This sequence joins TRBV5-1 and TRBJ2-7, with D perhaps TRBD2 (6 bases). Germline V gene data show CDR1 as SGHRS and CDR2 as YFSETQ. The V gene lost 3 bases and the J gene lost 2 bases, with 15 bases spanning the gap. The CDR3 has 15 amino acids. The CDR3 DNA is TGCGCCAGCAGCTCTGTTGGGAGGCCTCCCTACGAGCAGTACTTC. Translating gives CASSSVGRPPYEQYF.

This chain connects TRBV28 to TRBJ2-2, with 8 bases matching TRBD1. In germline, CDR1 is MDHEN, CDR2 SYDVKM. With V trimmed by 6 bases and J by 7 bases, 7 bases remained unmatched. This CDR3 contains 14 residues. The CDR3: CASSTPTGVGELFF. CDR3 DNA: TGTGCCAGCAGCACGCCGACAGGGGTCGGGGAGCTGTTTTTT. Full variable domain (outside the CDR3, taken from reference TRBV28 and TRBJ2-2): DVKVTQSSRYLVKRTGEKVFLECVQDMDHENMFWYRQDPGLGLRLIYFSYDVKMKEKGDIPEGYSVSREKKERFSLILESASTNQTSMYLCASSTPTGVGELFFGEGSRLTVL.

The rearrangement joins TRBV6-5 to TRBJ1-1; 8 bases are shared with TRBD1. The CDR3 extends over 15 amino acids. The V segment lost 6 bases and the J segment 0 bases; nucleotides outside the gene matches: 6. CDR1 and CDR2 (germline): MNHEY, SVGAGI. DNA for the CDR3: TGTGCCAGCAGCAGCAGGACAGGGATGAACACTGAAGCTTTCTTT. Protein sequence: CASSSRTGMNTEAFF.